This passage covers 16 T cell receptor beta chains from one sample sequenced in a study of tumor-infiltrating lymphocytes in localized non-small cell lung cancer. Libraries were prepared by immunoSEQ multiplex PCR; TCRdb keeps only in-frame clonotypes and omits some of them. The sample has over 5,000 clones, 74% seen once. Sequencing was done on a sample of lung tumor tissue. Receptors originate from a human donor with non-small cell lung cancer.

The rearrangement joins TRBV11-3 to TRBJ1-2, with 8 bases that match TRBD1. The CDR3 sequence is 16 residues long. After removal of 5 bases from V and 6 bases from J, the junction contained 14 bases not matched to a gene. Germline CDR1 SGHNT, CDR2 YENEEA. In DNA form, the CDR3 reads TGTGCCAGCAGCCCCCGGACAGGGCAGACCTACGATGGCTACACCTTC. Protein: CASSPRTGQTYDGYTF.

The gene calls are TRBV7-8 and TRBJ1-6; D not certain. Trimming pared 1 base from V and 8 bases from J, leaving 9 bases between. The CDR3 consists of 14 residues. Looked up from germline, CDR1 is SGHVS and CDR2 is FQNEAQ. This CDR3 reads CASSLVQIYSPLHF. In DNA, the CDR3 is TGTGCCAGCAGCTTAGTTCAGATTTATTCACCCCTCCACTTT.

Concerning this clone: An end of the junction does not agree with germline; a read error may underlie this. This chain's CDR3 is CASSPGTSGEIGELFF. DNA for the CDR3: TGTGCTAGCAGCCCCGGGACTAGCGGGGAGATCGGGGAGCTGTTTTTT. The V and J genes are TRBV7-7 and TRBJ2-2; 13 nucleotides match TRBD2. The germline V gene has CDR1 SSHAT and CDR2 FNYEAQ (reference sequence). CDR3 length equals 16 residues.

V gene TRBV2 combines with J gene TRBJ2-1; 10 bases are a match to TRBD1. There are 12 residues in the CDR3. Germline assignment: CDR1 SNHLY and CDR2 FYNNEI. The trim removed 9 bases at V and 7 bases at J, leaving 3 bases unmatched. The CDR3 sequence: CASRTGGNEQFF. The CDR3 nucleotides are TGTGCCAGTAGGACAGGGGGAAATGAGCAGTTCTTC.

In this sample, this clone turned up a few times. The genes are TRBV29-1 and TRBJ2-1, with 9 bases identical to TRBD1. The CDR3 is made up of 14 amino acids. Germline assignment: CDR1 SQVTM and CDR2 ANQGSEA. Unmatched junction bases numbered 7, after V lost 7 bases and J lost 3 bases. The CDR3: CSAEGGQGYNEQFF. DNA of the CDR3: TGCAGCGCCGAGGGGGGACAGGGCTACAATGAGCAGTTCTTC.

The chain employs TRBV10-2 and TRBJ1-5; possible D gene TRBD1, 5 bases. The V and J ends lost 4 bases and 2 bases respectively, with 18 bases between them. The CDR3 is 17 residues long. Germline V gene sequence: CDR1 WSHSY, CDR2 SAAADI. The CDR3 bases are TGCGCCAGCAGTGCATTCAGGGACCGAGTCGGCAATCAGCCCCAGCATTTT. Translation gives CASSAFRDRVGNQPQHF.

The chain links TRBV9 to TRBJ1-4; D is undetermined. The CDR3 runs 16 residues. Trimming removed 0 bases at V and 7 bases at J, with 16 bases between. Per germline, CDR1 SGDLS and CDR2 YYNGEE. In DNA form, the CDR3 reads TGTGCCAGCAGCGTAGGCAAGGGCCTGGGTATTGAAAAACTGTTTTTT. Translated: CASSVGKGLGIEKLFF.

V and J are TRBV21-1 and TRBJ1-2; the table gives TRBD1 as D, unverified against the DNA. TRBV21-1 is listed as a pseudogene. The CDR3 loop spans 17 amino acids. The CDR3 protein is CASSKPSWDRSPYGYTF. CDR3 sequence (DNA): TGTGCCAGCAGCAAACCTTCCTGGGACAGGAGTCCCTATGGCTACACCTTC.

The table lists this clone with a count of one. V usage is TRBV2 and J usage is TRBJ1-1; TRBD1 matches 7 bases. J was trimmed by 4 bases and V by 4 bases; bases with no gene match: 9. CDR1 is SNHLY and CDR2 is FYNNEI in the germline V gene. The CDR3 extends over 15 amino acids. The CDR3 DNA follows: TGTGCCAGCAGTGGGGAGGGGGCGCTTCCCACTGAAGCTTTCTTT. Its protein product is CASSGEGALPTEAFF.

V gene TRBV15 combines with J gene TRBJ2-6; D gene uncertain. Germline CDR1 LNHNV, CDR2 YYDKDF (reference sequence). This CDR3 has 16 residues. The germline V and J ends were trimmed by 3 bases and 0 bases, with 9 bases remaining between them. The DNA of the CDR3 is TGTGCCACCAGCAGGGGCTTTCGCTCTGGGGCCAACGTCCTGACTTTC. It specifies CATSRGFRSGANVLTF.

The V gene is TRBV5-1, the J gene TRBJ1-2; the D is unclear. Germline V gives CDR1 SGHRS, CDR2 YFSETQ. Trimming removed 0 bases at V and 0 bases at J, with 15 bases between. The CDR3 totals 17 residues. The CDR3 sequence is CASSLVWTTTSNYGYTF. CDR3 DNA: TGCGCCAGCAGCTTGGTGTGGACCACAACCTCTAACTATGGCTACACCTTC.

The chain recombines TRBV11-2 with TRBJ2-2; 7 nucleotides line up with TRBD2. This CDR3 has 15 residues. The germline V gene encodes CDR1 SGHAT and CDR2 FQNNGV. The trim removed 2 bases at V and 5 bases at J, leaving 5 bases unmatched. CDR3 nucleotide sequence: TGTGCCAGCAGCTTAAAGGCGGGGGTAACCGGGGAGCTGTTTTTT. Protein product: CASSLKAGVTGELFF.

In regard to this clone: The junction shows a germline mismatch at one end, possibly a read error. The CDR3 sequence is CASTLGTEVYGYTF. DNA for the CDR3: TGTGCCAGCACCTTAGGGACGGAAGTCTATGGCTACACCTTC. The rearrangement links TRBV7-2 to TRBJ1-2; D is perhaps TRBD1 (5 bases). The CDR3 runs 14 residues. Germline V gene lookup returns CDR1 SGHTA and CDR2 FQGNSA.

CDR3 coding DNA: TGCGCCAGCAGCTTAGGACAGGGCAGGGTTAGCACTGAAGCTTTCTTT. Translated: CASSLGQGRVSTEAFF. The V and J genes are TRBV5-1 and TRBJ1-1; 8 bases map to TRBD1. The junction had 10 bases not matched to a gene; V was cut back by 2 bases and J by 4 bases. This CDR3 has 16 amino acids. CDR1 is SGHRS and CDR2 is YFSETQ in the germline V gene.

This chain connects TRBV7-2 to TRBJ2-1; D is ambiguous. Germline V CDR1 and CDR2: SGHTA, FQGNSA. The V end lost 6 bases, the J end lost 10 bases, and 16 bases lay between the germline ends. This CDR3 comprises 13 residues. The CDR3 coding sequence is TGTGCCAGCAGATTGGACCCGTGGCTCGAGCAGTTCTTC. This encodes CASRLDPWLEQFF. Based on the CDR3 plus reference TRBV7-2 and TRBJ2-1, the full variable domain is GAGVSQSPSNKVTEKGKDVELRCDPISGHTALYWYRQSLGQGLEFLIYFQGNSAPDKSGLPSDRFSAERTGGSVSTLTIQRTQQEDSAVYLCASRLDPWLEQFFGPGTRLTVL.

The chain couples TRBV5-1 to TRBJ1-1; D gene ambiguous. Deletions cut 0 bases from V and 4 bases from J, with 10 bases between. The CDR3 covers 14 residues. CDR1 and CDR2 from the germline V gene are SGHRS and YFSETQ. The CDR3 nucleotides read TGCGCCAGCAGCTTGGGTGCGGTCCCCACTGAAGCTTTCTTT. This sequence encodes CASSLGAVPTEAFF. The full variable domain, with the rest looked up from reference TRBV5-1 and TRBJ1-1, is KAGVTQTPRYLIKTRGQQVTLSCSPISGHRSVSWYQQTPGQGLQFLFEYFSETQRNKGNFPGRFSGRQFSNSRSEMNVSTLELGDSALYLCASSLGAVPTEAFFGQGTRLTVV.